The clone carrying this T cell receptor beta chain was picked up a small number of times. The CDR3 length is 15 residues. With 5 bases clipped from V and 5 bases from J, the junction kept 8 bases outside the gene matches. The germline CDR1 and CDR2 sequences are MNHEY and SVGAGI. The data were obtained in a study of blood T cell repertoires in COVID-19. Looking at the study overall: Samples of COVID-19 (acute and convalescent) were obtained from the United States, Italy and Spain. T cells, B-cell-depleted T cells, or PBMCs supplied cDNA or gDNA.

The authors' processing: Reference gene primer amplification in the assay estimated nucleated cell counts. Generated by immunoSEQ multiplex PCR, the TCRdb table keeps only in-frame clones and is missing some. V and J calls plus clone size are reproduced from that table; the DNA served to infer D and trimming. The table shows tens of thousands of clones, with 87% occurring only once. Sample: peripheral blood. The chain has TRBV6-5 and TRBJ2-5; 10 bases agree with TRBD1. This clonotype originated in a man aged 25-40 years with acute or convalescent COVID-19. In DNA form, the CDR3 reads TGTGCCAGCAGTACGTCCGGGACAGGGGAGGAGACCCAGTACTTC. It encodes CASSTSGTGEETQYF.